Below, one T cell receptor (beta chain) is given with its context. What it binds is unknown. Pooled together were second doses at about 4 or about 12 weeks. Measured with immunoSEQ multiplex PCR; TCRdb has only the in-frame clones, and not every one. Of some 130,000 clones in the sample, roughly 88% were seen once. Between the trimmed V and J ends, which lost 2 bases and 0 bases, there was a span of 5 bases. Germline V lookup: CDR1 MNHNS, CDR2 SASEGT. The CDR3 is made up of 14 amino acids. The data are from a study of T cell responses to AZD1222 COVID-19 vaccine. Study results and caveats: Seropositive AZD1222 recipients at baseline numbered only five or six.

The rearrangement joins TRBV6-1 to TRBJ1-3; D is ambiguous. Material: peripheral blood, obtained 28 days after the second AZD1222 dose. This receptor was taken from an adult who received the AZD1222 COVID-19 vaccine. The DNA of the CDR3 is TGTGCCAGCAGTGAAAATCACTCTGGAAACACCATATATTTT. Protein product: CASSENHSGNTIYF.